The text below deals with one T cell receptor (beta chain). Its target antigen remains unknown. Base qualities are not provided; no much larger clone lies one nucleotide away. This sample was included in a study of glioma-infiltrating T cells after dendritic cell vaccination (dated by TCRdb to the mid-2010s). About the study as a whole: The cohort comprised roughly 15 glioblastoma patients from Phase I and II dendritic cell vaccination trials, 9 newly diagnosed and 6 with recurrent disease. To make the vaccine, monocyte-derived dendritic cells were cultured for under eight days with IL-4 and GM-CSF and then pulsed overnight with autologous tumor lysate. Autologous tumor lysate-pulsed dendritic cell vaccination was administered to the patients between about 2003 and 2012. TCR sequencing metrics, including TIL content and tumor-blood repertoire overlap, were correlated with survival after dendritic cell vaccination. In glioblastoma patients vaccinated with dendritic cells, deep sequencing of TCR beta CDR3 regions served to measure tumor-infiltrating lymphocyte content and to compare repertoires between tumor and blood. Each patient got three intradermal injections of the dendritic cell vaccine, spaced at biweekly intervals, in the arm below the axilla. Points the paper makes about the study in general: No direct relationship between TCR clonality and survival was found, suggesting a diverse polyclonal response may matter. The cohort was small and heterogeneous, few patients had complete blood and tumor sets, and even fewer had initial-recurrent tumor pairs. After dendritic cell vaccination, a higher estimated pretreatment TIL content predicted longer time to progression and overall survival. The three-group TCR overlap response model was described as speculative and requiring prospective validation.

Cut back by 0 bases and 1 base, the V and J ends lie 9 bases apart. The CDR3 starts with the cysteine, ends with the phenylalanine, and has 15 residues. Just CDR3 DNA is preserved here, 45 bases in frame from base 1. As encoded in the germline V gene, CDR1 is MNHEY while CDR2 is SVGAGI. The immunoSEQ assay amplified TCRB CDR3 regions from about 2 micrograms of genomic DNA, or from all available DNA when less than that amount was available. Multiplex PCR used 60 forward primers for TCR V beta segments and 13 reverse primers for J beta segments. To estimate reads per starting template, synthetic control templates were spiked into each sample at limiting dilution. Reads of 87 bp were generated by sequencing on the Illumina HiSeq System. In the original analysis: PCR and sequencing errors were removed by a nearest neighbor algorithm that merged closely related sequences. TCR overlap was defined as the percentage of unique tumor TCR beta sequences that were also found in the peripheral blood of the same patient. In TCRdb, the immuneACCESS table is reduced to in-frame sequences with V and J assigned. These tables do not hold every clone; where another copy was compared, an unresolved V gene accounts for under half, and the others remain unexplained. That table furnishes V, J and clone size, whereas the DNA furnished D and trimming. The table for this sample lists 20,000 to 30,000 clones; roughly 86% of them were counted only once. The ten largest clones add up to around 2.9% of the sample.

Taken with the paper, the label for time point translates to: after dendritic cell vaccination, including at tumor progression/relapse. Patients were selected for having adequate residual fresh-frozen tumor tissue and more than two years of available survival data. Although molecular status otherwise differed among the glioblastoma patients, no patient had an isocitrate dehydrogenase mutation. PBMC were collected before vaccination, two weeks after the third vaccination, and at tumor progression when it occurred. Genomic DNA was extracted with the Qiagen DNeasy Blood extraction Kit. The sequence derives from a human donor with glioblastoma. Recombination connected TRBV6-5 to TRBJ1-1, with a tentative D gene TRBD1 over 6 matching bases. Sequences were derived from blood, sampled after dendritic cell vaccination. The CDR3: CASSYSRGSNTEAFF. The bases are TGTGCCAGCAGTTACTCTAGGGGGTCGAACACTGAAGCTTTCTTT.